This T cell receptor beta chain derives from a study of T cells in Graves' hyperthyroidism and ophthalmopathy. General study findings and limits: The majority of expanded thyroid clonotypes above 0.001 also appeared in blood.

Germline CDR1 MNHNS, CDR2 SASEGT. Between the trimmed V and J ends, which lost 3 bases and 9 bases, there was a span of 18 bases. CDR3 length: 16 residues. TCR beta CDR3 regions were amplified from RNA. HTBI primers were the set used in a first-round RT-PCR of the TCR CDR3. A single record per CDR3 protein comes from TCRdb applying MiXCR to the multiplex PCR reads. The data contain about 290,000 distinct CDR3 sequences, roughly 15% of them singletons. As to this clonotype: The target antigen is unknown.

This TCR came from a woman in her forties or fifties with Graves' hyperthyroidism that later progressed to Graves' ophthalmopathy. The rearrangement uses TRBV6-1 and TRBJ1-6; D is uncertain. The sequencing sample was made of blood. As DNA, the CDR3 is TGTGCCAGCAGTGAGACCAATGCAGGTACCGGTTCACCCCTCCACTTT. Protein product: CASSETNAGTGSPLHF.